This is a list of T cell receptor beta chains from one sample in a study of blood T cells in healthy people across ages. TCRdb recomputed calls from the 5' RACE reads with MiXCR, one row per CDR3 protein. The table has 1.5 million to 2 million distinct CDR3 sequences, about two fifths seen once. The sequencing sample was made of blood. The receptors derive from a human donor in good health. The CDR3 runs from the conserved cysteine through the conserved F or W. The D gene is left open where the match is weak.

cdr3_aa: CASSYSMTGNGYTF; d_call: .; cdr3_length: 14; j_call: TRBJ1-2; v_call: TRBV6-6
cdr3_aa: CASSSRRQGSETAFF; d_call: TRBD1; cdr3_length: 15; j_call: TRBJ1-1; v_call: TRBV7-2
cdr3_aa: CASSLNQGGTGELFF; d_call: .; cdr3_length: 15; j_call: TRBJ2-2; v_call: TRBV5-1
cdr3_aa: CASSFLRGDYGYTF; d_call: .; cdr3_length: 14; j_call: TRBJ1-2; v_call: TRBV7-2
cdr3_aa: CASSPSQVTEAFF; d_call: .; cdr3_length: 13; j_call: TRBJ1-1; v_call: TRBV18
cdr3_aa: CASSQGMNTEAFF; d_call: .; cdr3_length: 13; j_call: TRBJ1-1; v_call: TRBV4-1
cdr3_aa: CASGPKSYEQYF; d_call: .; cdr3_length: 12; j_call: TRBJ2-7; v_call: TRBV6-1
cdr3_aa: CASSQDDGALEQFF; d_call: .; cdr3_length: 14; j_call: TRBJ2-1; v_call: TRBV4-2
cdr3_aa: CSARWGVETQYF; d_call: .; cdr3_length: 12; j_call: TRBJ2-5; v_call: TRBV20-1
cdr3_aa: CASSLVGQGYNEQYF; d_call: TRBD1; cdr3_length: 15; j_call: .; v_call: TRBV5-1
cdr3_aa: CASSLVATGSSGANVLTF; d_call: TRBD1; cdr3_length: 18; j_call: TRBJ2-6; v_call: TRBV28
cdr3_aa: CASSPGASEYNEQFF; d_call: .; cdr3_length: 15; j_call: TRBJ2-1; v_call: TRBV7-6
cdr3_aa: CASSFSGGAYGYTF; d_call: .; cdr3_length: 14; j_call: TRBJ1-2; v_call: TRBV12-3/TRBV12-4
cdr3_aa: CASSYLLRNREKGYGYTF; d_call: .; cdr3_length: 18; j_call: TRBJ1-2; v_call: TRBV6-5